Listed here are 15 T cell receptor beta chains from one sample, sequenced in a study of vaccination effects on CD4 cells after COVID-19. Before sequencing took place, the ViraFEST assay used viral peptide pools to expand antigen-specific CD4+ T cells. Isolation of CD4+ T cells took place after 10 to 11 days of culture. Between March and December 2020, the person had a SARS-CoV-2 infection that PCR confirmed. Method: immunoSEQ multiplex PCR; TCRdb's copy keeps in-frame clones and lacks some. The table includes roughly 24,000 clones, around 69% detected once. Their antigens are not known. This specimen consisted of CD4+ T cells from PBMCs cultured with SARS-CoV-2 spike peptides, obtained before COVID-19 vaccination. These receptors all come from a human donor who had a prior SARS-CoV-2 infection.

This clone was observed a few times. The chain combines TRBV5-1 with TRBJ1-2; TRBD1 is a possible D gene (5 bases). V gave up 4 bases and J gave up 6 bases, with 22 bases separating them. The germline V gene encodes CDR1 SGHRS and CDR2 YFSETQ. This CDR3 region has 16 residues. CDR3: CASSQDSSPGLNGYTF. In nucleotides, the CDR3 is TGCGCCAGCAGCCAAGACAGTTCTCCCGGGCTGAATGGCTACACCTTC.

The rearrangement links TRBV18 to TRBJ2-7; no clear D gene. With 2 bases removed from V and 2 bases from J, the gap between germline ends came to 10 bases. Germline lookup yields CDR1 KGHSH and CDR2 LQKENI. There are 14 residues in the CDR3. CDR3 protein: CASSPMGFTYEQYF. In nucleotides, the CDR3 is TGTGCCAGCTCACCAATGGGGTTCACCTACGAGCAGTACTTC.

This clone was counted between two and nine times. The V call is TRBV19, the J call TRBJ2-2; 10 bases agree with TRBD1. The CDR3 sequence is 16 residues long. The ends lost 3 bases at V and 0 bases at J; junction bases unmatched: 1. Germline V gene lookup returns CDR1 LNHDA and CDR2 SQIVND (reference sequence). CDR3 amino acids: CASSMDRGANTGELFF. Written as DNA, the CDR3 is TGTGCCAGTAGTATGGACAGGGGGGCGAACACCGGGGAGCTGTTTTTT.

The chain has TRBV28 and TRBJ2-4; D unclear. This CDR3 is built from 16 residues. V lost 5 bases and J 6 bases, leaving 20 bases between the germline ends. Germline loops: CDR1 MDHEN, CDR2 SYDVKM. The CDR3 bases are TGTGCCAGCAGTACCTCTTGGGGTGAGTCGGGAAACATTCAGTACTTC. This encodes CASSTSWGESGNIQYF.

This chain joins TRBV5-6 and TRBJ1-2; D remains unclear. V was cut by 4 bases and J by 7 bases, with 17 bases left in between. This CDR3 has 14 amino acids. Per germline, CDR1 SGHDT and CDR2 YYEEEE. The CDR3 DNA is TGTGCCAGCAGCATGGTTCAGGACCCTTCTGGCTACACCTTC. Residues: CASSMVQDPSGYTF.

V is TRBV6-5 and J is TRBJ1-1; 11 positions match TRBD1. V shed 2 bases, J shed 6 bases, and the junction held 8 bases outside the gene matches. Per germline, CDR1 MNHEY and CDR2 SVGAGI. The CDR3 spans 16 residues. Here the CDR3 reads CASSYTPGQGDPEAFF. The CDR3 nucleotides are TGTGCCAGCAGTTACACGCCGGGACAGGGGGATCCTGAAGCTTTCTTT.

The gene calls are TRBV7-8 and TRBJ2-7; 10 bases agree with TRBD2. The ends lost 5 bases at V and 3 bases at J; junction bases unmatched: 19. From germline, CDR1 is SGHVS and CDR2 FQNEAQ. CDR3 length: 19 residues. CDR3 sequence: CASSPKTGRGAGGSYEQYF. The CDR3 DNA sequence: TGTGCCAGCAGCCCCAAGACAGGGCGGGGAGCGGGAGGGAGCTACGAGCAGTACTTC.

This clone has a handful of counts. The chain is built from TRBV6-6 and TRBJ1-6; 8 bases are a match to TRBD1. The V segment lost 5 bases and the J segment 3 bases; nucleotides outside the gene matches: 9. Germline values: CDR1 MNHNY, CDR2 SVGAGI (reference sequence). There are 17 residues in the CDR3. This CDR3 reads CASSQGQASRYNSPLHF. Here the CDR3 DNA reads TGTGCCAGCAGTCAGGGACAGGCGAGCCGCTATAATTCACCCCTCCACTTT.

DNA of the CDR3: TGTGCCAGCAGTGAAACGAGACAGGCTGGCTACACCTTC. Protein sequence: CASSETRQAGYTF. This sequence joins TRBV2 and TRBJ1-2, with a possible D match to TRBD1 (6 bases). Trimming left V 2 bases short and J 7 bases short, with 11 bases between. This CDR3 is 13 amino acids long. In germline, CDR1 is SNHLY, CDR2 FYNNEI.

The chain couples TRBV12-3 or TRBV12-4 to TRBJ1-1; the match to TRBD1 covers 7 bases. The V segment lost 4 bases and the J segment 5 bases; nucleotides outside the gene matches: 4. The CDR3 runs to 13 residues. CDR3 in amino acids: CASSYRGETEAFF. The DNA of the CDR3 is TGTGCCAGCAGTTACAGGGGCGAGACTGAAGCTTTCTTT.

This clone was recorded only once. CDR3 sequence reads: CASSETGTSYYEQYF. CDR3 nucleotides: TGTGCCAGCAGTGAAACCGGGACAAGTTATTACGAGCAGTACTTC. J is TRBJ2-7 and V is TRBV9; a possible D gene is TRBD1 (6 bases). The V gene's germline CDR1 is SGDLS and CDR2 YYNGEE. The CDR3 totals 15 residues. V was shortened by 5 bases and J by 4 bases, with 19 bases between the two germline ends.

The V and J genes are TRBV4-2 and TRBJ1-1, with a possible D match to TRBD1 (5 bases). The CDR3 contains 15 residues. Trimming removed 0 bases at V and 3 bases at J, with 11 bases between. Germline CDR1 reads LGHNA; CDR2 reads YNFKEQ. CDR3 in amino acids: CASSQDPRGDTEAFF. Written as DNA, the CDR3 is TGTGCCAGCAGCCAAGACCCCCGGGGGGACACTGAAGCTTTCTTT.

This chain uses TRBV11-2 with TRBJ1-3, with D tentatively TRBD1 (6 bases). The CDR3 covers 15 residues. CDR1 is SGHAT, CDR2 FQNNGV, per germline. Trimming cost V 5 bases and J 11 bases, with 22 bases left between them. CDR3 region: CASSPQGGLGRPIYF. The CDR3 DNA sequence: TGTGCCAGCAGCCCTCAAGGGGGTCTGGGCCGCCCCATATATTTT.

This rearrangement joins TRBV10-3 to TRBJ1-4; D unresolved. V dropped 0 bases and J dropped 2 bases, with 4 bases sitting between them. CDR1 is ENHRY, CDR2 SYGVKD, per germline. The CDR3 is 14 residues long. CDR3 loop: CAISESTTNEKLFF. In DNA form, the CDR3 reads TGTGCCATCAGTGAGTCGACGACTAATGAAAAACTGTTTTTT.

Written as DNA, the CDR3 is TGTGCCAGCAGCTTAGGACAAAACAATGAGCAGTTCTTC. It encodes CASSLGQNNEQFF. The rearrangement uses TRBV7-9 and TRBJ2-1; D unresolved. V was trimmed by 1 base and J by 5 bases, leaving 6 bases between them. In germline, CDR1 is SEHNR, CDR2 FQNEAQ (reference sequence). The CDR3 spans 13 residues.